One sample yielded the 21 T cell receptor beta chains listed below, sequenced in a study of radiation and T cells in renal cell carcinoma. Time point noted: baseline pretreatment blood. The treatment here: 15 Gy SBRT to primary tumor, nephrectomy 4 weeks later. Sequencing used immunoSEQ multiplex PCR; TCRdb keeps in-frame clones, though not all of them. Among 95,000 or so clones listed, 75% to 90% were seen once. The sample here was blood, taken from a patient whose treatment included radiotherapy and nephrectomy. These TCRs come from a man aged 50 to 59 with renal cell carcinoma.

CDR3 residues: CASSSPGLHGYTF. CDR3 in DNA: TGTGCCAGCAGTTCCCCGGGACTACATGGCTACACCTTC. The chain combines TRBV27 with TRBJ1-2, with D possibly being TRBD1 (5 bases). The CDR3 has 13 amino acids. V shed 4 bases and J shed 6 bases, with 12 bases lying between them. Germline CDR1 MNHEY, CDR2 SMNVEV (reference sequence).

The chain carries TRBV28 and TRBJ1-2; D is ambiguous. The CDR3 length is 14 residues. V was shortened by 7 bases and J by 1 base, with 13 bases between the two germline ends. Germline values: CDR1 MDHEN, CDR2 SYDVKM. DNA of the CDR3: TGTGCCAGCACACTCAGCACCCATAACTATGGCTACACCTTC. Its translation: CASTLSTHNYGYTF.

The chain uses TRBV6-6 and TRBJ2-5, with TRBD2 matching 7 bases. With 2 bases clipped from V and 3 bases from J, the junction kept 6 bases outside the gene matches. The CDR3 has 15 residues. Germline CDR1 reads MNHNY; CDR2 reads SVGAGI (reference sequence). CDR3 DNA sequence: TGTGCCAGCAGTTACGGGGCTAGCGGAAAAGAGACCCAGTACTTC. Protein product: CASSYGASGKETQYF.

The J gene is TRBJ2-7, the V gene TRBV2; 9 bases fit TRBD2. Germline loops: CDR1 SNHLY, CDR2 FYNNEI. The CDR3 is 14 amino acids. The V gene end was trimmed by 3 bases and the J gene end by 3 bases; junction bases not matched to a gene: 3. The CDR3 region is CASSEASGIYEQYF. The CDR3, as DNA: TGTGCCAGCAGTGAGGCTAGCGGGATCTACGAGCAGTACTTC.

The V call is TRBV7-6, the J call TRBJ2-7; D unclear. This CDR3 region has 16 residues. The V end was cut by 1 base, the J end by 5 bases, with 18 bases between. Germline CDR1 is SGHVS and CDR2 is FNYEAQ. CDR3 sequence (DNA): TGTGCCAGCAGCTTAGAAGGGTACGGCCGCGTCCACGAGCAGTACTTC. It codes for CASSLEGYGRVHEQYF. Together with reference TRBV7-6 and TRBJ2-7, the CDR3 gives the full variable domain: GAGVSQSPRYKVTKRGQDVALRCDPISGHVSLYWYRQALGQGPEFLTYFNYEAQQDKSGLPNDRFSAERPEGSISTLTIQRTEQRDSAMYRCASSLEGYGRVHEQYFGPGTRLTVT.

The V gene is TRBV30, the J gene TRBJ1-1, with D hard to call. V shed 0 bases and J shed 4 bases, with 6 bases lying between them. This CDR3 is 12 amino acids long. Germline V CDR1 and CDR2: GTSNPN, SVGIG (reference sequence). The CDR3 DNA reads TGTGCCTGGAGTGTGACCCCCACTGAAGCTTTCTTT. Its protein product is CAWSVTPTEAFF.

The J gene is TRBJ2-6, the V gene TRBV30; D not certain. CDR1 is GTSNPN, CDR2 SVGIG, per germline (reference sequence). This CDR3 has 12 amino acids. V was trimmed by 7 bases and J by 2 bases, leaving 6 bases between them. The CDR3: CALEPGANVLTF. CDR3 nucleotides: TGTGCCTTGGAACCTGGGGCCAACGTCCTGACTTTC.

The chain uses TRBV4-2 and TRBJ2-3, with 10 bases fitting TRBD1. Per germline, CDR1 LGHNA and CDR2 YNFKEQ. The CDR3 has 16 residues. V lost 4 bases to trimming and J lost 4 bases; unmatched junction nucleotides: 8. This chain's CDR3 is CASSPRDRGSSDTQYF. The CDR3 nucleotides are TGTGCCAGCAGCCCCCGGGACAGGGGATCGTCAGATACGCAGTATTTT.

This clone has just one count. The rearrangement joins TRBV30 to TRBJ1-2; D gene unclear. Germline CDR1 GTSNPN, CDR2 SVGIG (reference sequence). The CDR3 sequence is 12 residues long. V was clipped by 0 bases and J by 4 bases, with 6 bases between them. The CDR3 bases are TGTGCCTGGAGTGTAAATTTCTATGGCTACACCTTC. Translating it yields CAWSVNFYGYTF.

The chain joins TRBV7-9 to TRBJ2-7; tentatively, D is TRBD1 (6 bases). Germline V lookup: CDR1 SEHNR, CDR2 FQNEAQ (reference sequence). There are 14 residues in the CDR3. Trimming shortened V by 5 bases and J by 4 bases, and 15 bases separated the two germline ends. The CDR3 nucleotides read TGTGCCAGCAGCCACCGGGACAACCTATACGAGCAGTACTTC. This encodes CASSHRDNLYEQYF.

In nucleotides, the CDR3 is TGTGCCATCGAAGGACAGGGCAACTACGAGCAGTACTTC. Amino acids: CAIEGQGNYEQYF. This chain links TRBV10-3 with TRBJ2-7; TRBD1 matches at 8 bases. This CDR3 has 13 residues. V trimming: 8 bases; J trimming: 3 bases; junction bases outside the gene matches: 6. Germline V gene sequence: CDR1 ENHRY, CDR2 SYGVKD.

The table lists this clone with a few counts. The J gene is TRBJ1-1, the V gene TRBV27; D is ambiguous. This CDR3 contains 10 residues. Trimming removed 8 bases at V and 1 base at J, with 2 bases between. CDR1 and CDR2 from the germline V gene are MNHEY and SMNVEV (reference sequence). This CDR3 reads CASGNTEAFF. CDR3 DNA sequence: TGTGCCAGCGGGAACACTGAAGCTTTCTTT.

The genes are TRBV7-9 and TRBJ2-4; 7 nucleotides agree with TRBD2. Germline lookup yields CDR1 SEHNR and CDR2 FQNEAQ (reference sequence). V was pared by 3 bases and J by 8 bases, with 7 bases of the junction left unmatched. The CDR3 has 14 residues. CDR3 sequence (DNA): TGTGCCAGCAGCTTCCTCCACACTAGCGACATTCAGTACTTC. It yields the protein CASSFLHTSDIQYF.

CDR3 nucleotides: TGCGCCAGCAGCTACCAGGGAGGGCTTTACAATGAGCAGTTCTTC. The encoded protein is CASSYQGGLYNEQFF. This chain joins TRBV5-1 and TRBJ2-1, with 7 bases fitting TRBD2. The V and J ends lost 3 bases and 4 bases, in that order; junction bases with no gene match: 7. The length of the CDR3 is 15 residues. In germline, CDR1 is SGHRS, CDR2 YFSETQ.

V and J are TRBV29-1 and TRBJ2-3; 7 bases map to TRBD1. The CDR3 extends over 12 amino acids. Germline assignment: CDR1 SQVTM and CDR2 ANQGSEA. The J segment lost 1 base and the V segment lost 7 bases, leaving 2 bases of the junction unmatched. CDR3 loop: CSAGGGTDTQYF. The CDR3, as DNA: TGCAGCGCAGGGGGAGGCACAGATACGCAGTATTTT.

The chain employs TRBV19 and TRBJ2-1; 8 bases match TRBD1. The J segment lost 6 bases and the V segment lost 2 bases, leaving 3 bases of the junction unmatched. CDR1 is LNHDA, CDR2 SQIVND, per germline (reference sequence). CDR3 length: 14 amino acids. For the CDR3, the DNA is TGTGCCAGTAGTATACCCGGGACAGGCAATGAGCAGTTCTTC. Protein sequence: CASSIPGTGNEQFF.

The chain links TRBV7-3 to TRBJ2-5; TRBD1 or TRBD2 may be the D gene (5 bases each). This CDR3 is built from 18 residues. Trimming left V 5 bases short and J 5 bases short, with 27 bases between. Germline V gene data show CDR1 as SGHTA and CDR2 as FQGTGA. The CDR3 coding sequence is TGTGCCAGCAGCGCCCAACCGATTAGGGCAGGGAGTGGGGAGACCCAGTACTTC. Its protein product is CASSAQPIRAGSGETQYF.

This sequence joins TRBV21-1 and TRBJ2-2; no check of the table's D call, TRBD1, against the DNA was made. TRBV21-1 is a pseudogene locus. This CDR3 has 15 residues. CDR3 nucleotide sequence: TGTGCCAGCAGTGGCGAGTATAGGGGCACCGGGGAGCTGTTTTTT. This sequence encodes CASSGEYRGTGELFF.

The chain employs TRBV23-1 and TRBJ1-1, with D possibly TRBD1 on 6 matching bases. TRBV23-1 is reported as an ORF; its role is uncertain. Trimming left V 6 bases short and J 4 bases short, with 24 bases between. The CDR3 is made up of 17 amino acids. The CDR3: CASSSPGRVGGSTEAFF. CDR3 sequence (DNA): TGCGCCAGCAGCTCCCCCGGAAGGGTAGGGGGTAGCACTGAAGCTTTCTTT.

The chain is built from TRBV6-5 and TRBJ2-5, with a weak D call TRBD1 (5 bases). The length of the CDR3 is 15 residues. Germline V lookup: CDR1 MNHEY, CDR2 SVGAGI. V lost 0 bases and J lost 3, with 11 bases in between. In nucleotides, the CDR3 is TGTGCCAGCAGTTACTCGGGGCGGCCGGAAGAGACCCAGTACTTC. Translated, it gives CASSYSGRPEETQYF.

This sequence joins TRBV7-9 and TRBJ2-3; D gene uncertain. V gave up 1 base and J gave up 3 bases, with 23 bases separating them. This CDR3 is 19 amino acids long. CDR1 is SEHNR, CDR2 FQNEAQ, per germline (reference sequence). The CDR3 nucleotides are TGTGCCAGCAGCTTAGGTTTTTTCTCCGGTTCCAGTTCGACAGATACGCAGTATTTT. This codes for CASSLGFFSGSSSTDTQYF.